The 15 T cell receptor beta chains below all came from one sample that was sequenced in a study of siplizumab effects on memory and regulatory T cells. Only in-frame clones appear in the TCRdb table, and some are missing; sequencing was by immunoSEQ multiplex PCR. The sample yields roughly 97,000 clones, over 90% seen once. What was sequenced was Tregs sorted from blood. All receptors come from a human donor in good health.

CDR3 sequence reads: CASSLHGQGSVGYTF. CDR3 sequence (DNA): TGTGCCAGCAGCTTACACGGACAAGGATCCGTGGGCTACACCTTC. This chain links TRBV7-3 with TRBJ1-2; perhaps TRBD1 as D (5 bases). The germline CDR1 and CDR2 sequences are SGHTA and FQGTGA. V was clipped by 2 bases and J by 8 bases, with 18 bases between them. This CDR3 comprises 15 residues.

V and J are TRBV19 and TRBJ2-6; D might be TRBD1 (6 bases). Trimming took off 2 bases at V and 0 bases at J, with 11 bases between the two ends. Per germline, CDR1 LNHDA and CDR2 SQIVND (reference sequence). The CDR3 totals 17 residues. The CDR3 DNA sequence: TGTGCCAGTAGTATACTGGGGGCCCCCTCTGGGGCCAACGTCCTGACTTTC. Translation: CASSILGAPSGANVLTF.

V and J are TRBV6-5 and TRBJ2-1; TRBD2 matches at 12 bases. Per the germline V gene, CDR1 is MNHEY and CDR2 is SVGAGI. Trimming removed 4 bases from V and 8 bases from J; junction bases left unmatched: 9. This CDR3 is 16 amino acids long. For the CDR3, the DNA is TGTGCCAGCAGTTCGCTGACTAGCGGGAGTTCCTATGAGCAGTTCTTC. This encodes CASSSLTSGSSYEQFF.

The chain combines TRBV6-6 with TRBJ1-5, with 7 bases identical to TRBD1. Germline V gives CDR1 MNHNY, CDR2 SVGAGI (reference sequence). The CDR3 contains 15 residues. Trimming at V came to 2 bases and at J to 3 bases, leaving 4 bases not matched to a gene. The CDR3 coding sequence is TGTGCCAGCAGTTACGGAGGGGGCCACAATCAGCCCCAGCATTTT. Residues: CASSYGGGHNQPQHF.

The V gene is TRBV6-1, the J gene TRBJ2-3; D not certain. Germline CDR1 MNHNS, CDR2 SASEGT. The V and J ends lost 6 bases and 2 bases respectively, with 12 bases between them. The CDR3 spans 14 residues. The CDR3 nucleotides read TGTGCCAGCAGCCCTTCCCTGCACACAGATACGCAGTATTTT. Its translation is CASSPSLHTDTQYF.

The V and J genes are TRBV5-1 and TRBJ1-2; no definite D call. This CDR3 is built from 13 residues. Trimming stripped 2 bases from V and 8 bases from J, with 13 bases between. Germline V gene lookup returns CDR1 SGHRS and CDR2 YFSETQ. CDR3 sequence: CASSFYGVDGYTF. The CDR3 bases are TGCGCCAGCAGCTTTTACGGGGTCGACGGCTACACCTTC.

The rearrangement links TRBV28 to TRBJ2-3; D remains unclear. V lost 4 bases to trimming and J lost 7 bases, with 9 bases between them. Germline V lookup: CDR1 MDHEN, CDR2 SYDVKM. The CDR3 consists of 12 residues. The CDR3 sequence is CASSSTRYTQYF. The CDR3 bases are TGTGCCAGCAGTTCTACCCGGTATACGCAGTATTTT.

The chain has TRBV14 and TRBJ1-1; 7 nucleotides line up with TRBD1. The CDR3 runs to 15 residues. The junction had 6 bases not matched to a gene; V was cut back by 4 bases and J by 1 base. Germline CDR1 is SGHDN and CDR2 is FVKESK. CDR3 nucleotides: TGTGCCAGCAGCCCGACAGGGAGGGGGAACACTGAAGCTTTCTTT. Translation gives CASSPTGRGNTEAFF.

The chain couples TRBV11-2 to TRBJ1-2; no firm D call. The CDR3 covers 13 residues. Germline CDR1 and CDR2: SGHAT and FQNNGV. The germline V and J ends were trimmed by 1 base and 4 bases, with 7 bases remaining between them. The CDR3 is CASSLGDIYGYTF. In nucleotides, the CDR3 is TGTGCCAGCAGCTTAGGCGACATCTATGGCTACACCTTC.

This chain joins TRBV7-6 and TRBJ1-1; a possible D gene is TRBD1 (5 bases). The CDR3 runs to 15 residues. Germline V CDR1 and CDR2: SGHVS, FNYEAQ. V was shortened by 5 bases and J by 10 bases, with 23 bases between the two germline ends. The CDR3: CASSLGSGLKRGAFF. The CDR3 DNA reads TGTGCCAGCAGCCTAGGGTCGGGACTGAAAAGGGGAGCTTTCTTT.

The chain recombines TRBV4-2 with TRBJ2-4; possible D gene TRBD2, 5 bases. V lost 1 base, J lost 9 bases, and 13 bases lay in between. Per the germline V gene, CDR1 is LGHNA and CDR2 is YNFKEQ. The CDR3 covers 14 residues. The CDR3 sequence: CASSQASARGIQYF. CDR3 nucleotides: TGTGCCAGCAGCCAAGCGAGTGCTCGGGGCATTCAGTACTTC.

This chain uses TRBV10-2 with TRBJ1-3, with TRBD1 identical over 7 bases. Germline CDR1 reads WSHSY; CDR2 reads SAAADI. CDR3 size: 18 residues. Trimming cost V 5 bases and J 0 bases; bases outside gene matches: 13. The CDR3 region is CASSSLGQPLFSGNTIYF. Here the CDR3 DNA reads TGCGCCAGCAGTTCTTTGGGACAGCCGCTCTTCTCTGGAAACACCATATATTTT.

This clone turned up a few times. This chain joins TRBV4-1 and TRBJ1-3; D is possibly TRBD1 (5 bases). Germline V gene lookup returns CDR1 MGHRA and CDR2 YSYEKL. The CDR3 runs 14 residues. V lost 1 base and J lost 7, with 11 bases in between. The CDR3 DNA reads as TGCGCCAGCAGCCAAGGGGGGATCGGTAACACCATATATTTT. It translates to CASSQGGIGNTIYF.

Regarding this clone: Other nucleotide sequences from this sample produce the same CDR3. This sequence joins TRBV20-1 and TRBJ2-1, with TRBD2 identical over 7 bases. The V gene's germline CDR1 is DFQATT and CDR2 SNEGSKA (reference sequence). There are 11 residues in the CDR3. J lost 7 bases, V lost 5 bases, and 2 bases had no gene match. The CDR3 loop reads CSAGRGNEQFF. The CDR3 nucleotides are TGCAGTGCTGGGAGGGGTAATGAGCAGTTCTTC.

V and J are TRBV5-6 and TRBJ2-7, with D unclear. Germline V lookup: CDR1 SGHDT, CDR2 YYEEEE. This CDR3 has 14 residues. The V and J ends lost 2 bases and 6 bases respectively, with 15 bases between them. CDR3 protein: CASSFSFPPCEQYF. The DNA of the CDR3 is TGTGCCAGCAGCTTTTCCTTCCCCCCCTGCGAGCAGTACTTC.